This T cell receptor beta chain comes out of a study of shared clonotypes between healthy human individuals. The CDR3 totals 14 residues. Trimming stripped 0 bases from V and 5 bases from J, with 11 bases between. The germline V gene has CDR1 SGHDT and CDR2 YYEEEE. Assay used: immunoSEQ multiplex PCR; TCRdb lists only in-frame clones, some missing. The sample gives more than 1 million clones, about 84% of which show up once; approximately 0.5% is in the top ten. The chain combines TRBV5-6 with TRBJ2-5; no clear D. The specimen sequenced was memory CD4+ T cells from PBMCs. Subset defined: CD45RA-negative fraction. The clonotype comes from a man between 18 and 29 years old in good health. Some clones in this sample may be carry-over from other donors' samples. In nucleotides, the CDR3 is TGTGCCAGCAGCTTGGTTGGGGTTCGGGAGACCCAGTACTTC. Amino acids: CASSLVGVRETQYF.